This TCR beta chain was recovered during a study of blood T cell repertoires in COVID-19. Background on the study: The cDNA or gDNA used as material had been derived from T cells, B-cell-depleted T cells, or PBMCs.

Those enrolled, adults aged roughly 18 to 89 years, came from around 25 US areas. Categorization into cohorts depended on clinical history that participants reported. In the authors' methods: Reference gene primers were amplified, and this amplification served to estimate nucleated cell counts. Generated by immunoSEQ multiplex PCR, the TCRdb table keeps only in-frame clones and is missing some. V and J calls and clone size are as listed in that table; D and trimming were resolved from the DNA. The sample shows some 320,000 clones, 90% of them seen only once. Unmatched junction bases numbered 5, after V lost 5 bases and J lost 8 bases. Looked up from germline, CDR1 is LGHNA and CDR2 is YSLEER. This CDR3 contains 14 residues. This clone showed up just once.

The chain carries TRBV4-3 and TRBJ1-6; 8 positions agree with TRBD1. The clonotype comes from a man in his sixties who had recovered from COVID-19. The sequenced sample consisted of PBMCs or T cells enriched from blood (not recorded which). The chain's CDR3 is CASSYDRGDSPLHF. For the CDR3, the DNA is TGCGCCAGCAGCTATGACAGGGGAGATTCACCCCTCCACTTT.